This TCR beta chain was found in a study of CD8+CD57+ T cells in acquired aplastic anemia. The germline V gene has CDR1 MDHEN and CDR2 SYDVKM. The CDR3 is 15 amino acids. Trimming took 4 bases from V and 4 from J, leaving 14 bases between them. Patients chosen for sequencing had shown CD8+CD57+ cell expansion by flow cytometry. This clonotype appeared a few times. The TCR beta profiling, which covered VDJ combination and CDR3 sequence, was carried out using genomic DNA as the template. One entry per CDR3 protein results from TCRdb running MiXCR on the reads. Of approximately 120,000 distinct CDR3 sequences in the sample, approximately 36% were seen once.

Sequenced input: sorted CD4+, CD8+, or CD8+CD57+ T cells (not recorded which) from PBMCs. The J gene is TRBJ1-5, the V gene TRBV28; tentatively, D is TRBD1 (6 bases). The TCR originated in a human donor with aplastic anemia. The CDR3 here is CASSSPQGPNQPQHF. The CDR3 DNA follows: TGTGCCAGCAGTTCCCCACAGGGCCCAAATCAGCCCCAGCATTTT.